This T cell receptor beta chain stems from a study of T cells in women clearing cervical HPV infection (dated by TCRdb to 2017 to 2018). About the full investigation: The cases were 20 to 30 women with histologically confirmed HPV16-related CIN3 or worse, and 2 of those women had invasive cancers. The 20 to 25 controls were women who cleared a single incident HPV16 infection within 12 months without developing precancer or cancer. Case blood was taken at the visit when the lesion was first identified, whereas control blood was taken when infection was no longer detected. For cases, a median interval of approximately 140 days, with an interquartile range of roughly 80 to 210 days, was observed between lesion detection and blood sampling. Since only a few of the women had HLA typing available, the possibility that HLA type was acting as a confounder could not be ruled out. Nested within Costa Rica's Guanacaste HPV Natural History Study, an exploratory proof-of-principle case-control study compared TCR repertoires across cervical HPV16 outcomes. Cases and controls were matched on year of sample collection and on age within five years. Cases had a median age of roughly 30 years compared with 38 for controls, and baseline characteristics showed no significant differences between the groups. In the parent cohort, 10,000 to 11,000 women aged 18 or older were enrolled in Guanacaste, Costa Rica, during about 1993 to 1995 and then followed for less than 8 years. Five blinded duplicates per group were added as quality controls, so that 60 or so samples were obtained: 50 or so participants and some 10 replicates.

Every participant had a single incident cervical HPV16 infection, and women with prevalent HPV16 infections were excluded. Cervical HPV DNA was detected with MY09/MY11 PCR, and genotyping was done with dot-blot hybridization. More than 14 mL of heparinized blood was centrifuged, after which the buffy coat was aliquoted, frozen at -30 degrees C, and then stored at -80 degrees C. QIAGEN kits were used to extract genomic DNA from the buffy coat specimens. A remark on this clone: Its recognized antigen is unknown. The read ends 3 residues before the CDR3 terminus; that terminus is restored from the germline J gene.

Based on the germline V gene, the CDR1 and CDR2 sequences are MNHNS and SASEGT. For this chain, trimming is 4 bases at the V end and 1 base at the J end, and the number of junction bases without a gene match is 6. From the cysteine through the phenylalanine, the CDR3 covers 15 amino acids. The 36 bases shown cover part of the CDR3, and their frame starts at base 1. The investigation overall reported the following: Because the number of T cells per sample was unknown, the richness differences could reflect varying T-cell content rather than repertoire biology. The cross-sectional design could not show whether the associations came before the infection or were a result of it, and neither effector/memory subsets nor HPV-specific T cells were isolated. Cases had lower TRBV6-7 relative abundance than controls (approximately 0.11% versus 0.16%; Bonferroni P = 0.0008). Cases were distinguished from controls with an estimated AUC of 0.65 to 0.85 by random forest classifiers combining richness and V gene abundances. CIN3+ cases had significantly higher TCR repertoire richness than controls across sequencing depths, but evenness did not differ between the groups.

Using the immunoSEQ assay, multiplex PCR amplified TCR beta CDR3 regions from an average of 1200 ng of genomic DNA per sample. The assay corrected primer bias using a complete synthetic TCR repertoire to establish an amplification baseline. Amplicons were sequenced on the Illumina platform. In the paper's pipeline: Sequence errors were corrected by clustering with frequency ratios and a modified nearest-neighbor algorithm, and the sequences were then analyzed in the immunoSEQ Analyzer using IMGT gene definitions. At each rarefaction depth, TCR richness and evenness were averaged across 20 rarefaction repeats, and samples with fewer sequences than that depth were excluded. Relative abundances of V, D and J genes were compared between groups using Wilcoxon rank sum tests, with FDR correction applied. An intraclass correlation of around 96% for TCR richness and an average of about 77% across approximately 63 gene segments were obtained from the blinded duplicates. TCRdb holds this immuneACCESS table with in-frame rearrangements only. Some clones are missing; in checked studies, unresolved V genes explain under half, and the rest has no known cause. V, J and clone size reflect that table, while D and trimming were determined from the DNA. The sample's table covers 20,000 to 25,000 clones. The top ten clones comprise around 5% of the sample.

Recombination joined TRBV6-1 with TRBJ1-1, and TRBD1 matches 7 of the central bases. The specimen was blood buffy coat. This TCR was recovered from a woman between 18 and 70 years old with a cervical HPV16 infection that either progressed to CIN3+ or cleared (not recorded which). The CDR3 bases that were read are TGTGCCAGCAGTGCAGAACAGGGGCCGAACACTGAA. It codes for CASSAEQGPNTE. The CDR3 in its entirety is CASSAEQGPNTEAFF.